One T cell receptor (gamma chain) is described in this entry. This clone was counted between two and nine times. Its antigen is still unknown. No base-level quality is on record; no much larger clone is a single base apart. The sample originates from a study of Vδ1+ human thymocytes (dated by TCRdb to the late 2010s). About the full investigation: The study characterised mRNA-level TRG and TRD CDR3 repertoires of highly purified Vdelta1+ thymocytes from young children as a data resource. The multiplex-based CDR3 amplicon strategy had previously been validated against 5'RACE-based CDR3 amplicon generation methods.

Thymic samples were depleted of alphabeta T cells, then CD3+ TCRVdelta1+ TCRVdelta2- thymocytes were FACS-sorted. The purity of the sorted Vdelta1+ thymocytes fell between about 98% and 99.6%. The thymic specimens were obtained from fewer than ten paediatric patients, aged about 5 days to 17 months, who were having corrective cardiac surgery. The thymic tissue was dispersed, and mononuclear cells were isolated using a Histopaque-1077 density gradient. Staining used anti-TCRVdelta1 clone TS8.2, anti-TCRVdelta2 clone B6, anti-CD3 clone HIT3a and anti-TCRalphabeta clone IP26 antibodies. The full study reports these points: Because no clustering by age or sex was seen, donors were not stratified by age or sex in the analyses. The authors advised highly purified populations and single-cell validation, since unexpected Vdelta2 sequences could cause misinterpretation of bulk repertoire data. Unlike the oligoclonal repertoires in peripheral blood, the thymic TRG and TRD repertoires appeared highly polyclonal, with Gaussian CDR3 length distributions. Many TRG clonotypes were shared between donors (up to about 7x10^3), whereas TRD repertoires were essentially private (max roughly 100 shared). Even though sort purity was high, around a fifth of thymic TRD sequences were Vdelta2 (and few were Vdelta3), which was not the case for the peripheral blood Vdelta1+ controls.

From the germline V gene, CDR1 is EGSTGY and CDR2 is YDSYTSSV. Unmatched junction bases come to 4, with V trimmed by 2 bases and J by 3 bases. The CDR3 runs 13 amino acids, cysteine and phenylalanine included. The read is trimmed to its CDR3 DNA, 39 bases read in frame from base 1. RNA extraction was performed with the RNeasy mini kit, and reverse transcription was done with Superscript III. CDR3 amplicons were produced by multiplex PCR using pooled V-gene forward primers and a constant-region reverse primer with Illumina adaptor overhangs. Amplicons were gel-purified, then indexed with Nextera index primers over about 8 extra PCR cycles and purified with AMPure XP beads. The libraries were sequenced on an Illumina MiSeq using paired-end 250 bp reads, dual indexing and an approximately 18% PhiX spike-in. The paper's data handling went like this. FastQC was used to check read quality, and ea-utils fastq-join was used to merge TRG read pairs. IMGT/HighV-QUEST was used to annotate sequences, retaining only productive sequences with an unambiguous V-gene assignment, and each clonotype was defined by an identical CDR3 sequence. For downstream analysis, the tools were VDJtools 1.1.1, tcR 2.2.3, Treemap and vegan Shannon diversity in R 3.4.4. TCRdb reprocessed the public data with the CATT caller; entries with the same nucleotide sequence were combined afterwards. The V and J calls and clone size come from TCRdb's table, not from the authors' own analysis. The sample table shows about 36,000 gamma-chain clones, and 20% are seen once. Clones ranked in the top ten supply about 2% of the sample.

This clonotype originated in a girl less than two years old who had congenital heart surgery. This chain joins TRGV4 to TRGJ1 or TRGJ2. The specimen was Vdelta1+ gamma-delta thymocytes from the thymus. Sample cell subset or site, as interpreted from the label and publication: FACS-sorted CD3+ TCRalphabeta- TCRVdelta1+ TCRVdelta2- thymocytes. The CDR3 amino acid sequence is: CATWDDPYYKKLF. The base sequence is TGTGCCACCTGGGATGATCCTTATTATAAGAAACTCTTT.